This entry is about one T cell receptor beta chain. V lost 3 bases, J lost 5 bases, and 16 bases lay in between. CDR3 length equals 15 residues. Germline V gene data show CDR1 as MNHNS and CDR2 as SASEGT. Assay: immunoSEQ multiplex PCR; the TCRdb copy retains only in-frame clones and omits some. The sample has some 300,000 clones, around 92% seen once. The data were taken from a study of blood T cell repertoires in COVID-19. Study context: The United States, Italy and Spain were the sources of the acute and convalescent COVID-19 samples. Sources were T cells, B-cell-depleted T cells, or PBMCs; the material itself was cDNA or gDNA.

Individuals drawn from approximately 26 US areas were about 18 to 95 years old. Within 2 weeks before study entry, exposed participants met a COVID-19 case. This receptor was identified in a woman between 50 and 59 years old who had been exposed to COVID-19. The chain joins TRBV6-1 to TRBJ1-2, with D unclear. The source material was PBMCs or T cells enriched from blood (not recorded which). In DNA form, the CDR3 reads TGTGCCAGCAGTGACGGCGCAAACGACTTTTATGGCTACACCTTC. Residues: CASSDGANDFYGYTF.